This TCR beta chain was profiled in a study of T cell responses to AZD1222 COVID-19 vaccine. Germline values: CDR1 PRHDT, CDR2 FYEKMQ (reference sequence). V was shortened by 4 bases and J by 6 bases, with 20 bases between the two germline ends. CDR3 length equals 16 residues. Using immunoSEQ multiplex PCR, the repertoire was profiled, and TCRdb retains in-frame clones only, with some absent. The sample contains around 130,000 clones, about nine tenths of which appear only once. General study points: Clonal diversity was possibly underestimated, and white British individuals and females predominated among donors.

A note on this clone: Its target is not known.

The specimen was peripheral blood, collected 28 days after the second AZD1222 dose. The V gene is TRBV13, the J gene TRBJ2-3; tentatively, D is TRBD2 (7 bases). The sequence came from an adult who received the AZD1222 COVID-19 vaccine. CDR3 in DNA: TGTGCCAGCAGCTCGAAATCTCAGGGGCGGGGGGATACGCAGTATTTT. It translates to CASSSKSQGRGDTQYF.